This T cell receptor (beta chain) was captured by sequencing in a study of shared clonotypes between healthy human individuals. General study points: Larger richness was generally estimated for naive than memory subsets. When naive CD4 clonotypes were compared across a few donors, approximately 5% were shared. Compared with clonotypes that all four donors shared, non-shared clonotypes had lower generation probabilities. Tissues were not sampled, only blood, and their repertoires likely differ.

A word on this clone: Its matching antigen is unknown.

V lost 3 bases, J lost 5 bases, and 11 bases lay in between. Germline V gene sequence: CDR1 SEHNR, CDR2 FQNEAQ (reference sequence). The CDR3 totals 14 residues. Naive CD8 cells lacked CD45RO, underwent positive selection for CCR7 and left out terminally differentiated effector memory CD45RA+ cells. Sequencing was performed with immunoSEQ multiplex PCR; in TCRdb, only in-frame clones are kept and a portion is missing. The repertoire consists of millions of clones, with about 95% occurring once and the leading ten covering 0.85% to 1.2%. Sequenced: naive CD8+ T cells sorted from blood. The origin of this receptor is a man between 18 and 29 years old in good health. The chain is built from TRBV7-9 and TRBJ2-1, with D perhaps matching TRBD1 (5 bases). The CDR3 region has the DNA TGTGCCAGCAGCTTTGGGCTAGGGGACAATGAGCAGTTCTTC. Translating gives CASSFGLGDNEQFF. Combining the CDR3 with reference TRBV7-9 and TRBJ2-1 gives the whole variable domain DTGVSQNPRHKITKRGQNVTFRCDPISEHNRLYWYRQTLGQGPEFLTYFQNEAQLEKSRLLSDRFSAERPKGSFSTLEIQRTEQGDSAMYLCASSFGLGDNEQFFGPGTRLTVL.